This T cell receptor (beta chain) comes out of a study of technical replicates of blood from several donors. V dropped 7 bases and J dropped 5; count of bases not matched to a gene: 3. This CDR3 spans 12 amino acids. Germline V gene sequence: CDR1 SGDLS, CDR2 YYNGEE. Repertoires were generated with immunoSEQ multiplex PCR, while TCRdb's copy carries only in-frame clones and drops some. The sample contains tens of thousands of clones, 90% to 97% of which appear only once. The chain uses TRBV9 and TRBJ1-1; the match to TRBD1 covers 9 bases. Sequencing input: T cells isolated from PBMCs. The receptor was derived from a human donor in good health. The CDR3 DNA reads TGTGCCAGCGGACAGGGGTTGACTGAAGCTTTCTTT. This encodes CASGQGLTEAFF.